This T cell receptor beta chain was found in a study of blood T cell repertoires in COVID-19 (TCRdb year 2020). Background for the entire study: The collaborator samples originated in the United States, Italy and Spain and spanned the acute and convalescent phases of COVID-19. The prospective study material was composed of cDNA or gDNA derived from T cells, B-cell-depleted T cells, or PBMCs. The dataset comprised deeply sampled blood TCRbeta repertoires from subjects exposed to, actively infected with, or recovered from COVID-19. The repertoires were released in a freely available public database meant as a resource for research on the immune response to SARS-CoV-2. Samples came from the ongoing ImmuneRACE study (first 160 participants) plus 1,254 subjects from 6 global collaborators. The sample metadata nearly always contained a de-identified subject ID, COVID-19 status, age in years and sex. Where available, HLA class I and class II types were obtained from metadata supplied by the sample provider rather than from assay-based typing. Overall results and qualifications from the work: Clinical and demographic metadata were provided uncurated, with the amount varying by source and participant.

One collaborating source in Seattle enrolled patients during active infection and followed them longitudinally through the course of disease. Each collaborating institution followed its own protocols to collect whole blood in K2EDTA tubes. For TCRbeta analysis, collaborator samples were shipped as frozen whole blood, as isolated PBMCs, or as DNA extracted from either sample type. TCRbeta CDR3 regions were amplified from genomic DNA by means of the immunoSEQ Assay, a bias-controlled multiplex PCR. The published analysis was carried out like this. Nucleated cell counts per sample were estimated from amplification of reference gene primers within the assay. Sequence reads were collapsed and filtered to measure the absolute abundance of every unique TCRbeta CDR3 rearrangement. For each sample, productive Simpson clonality was calculated as the square root of Simpson's diversity index across productive rearrangements. In TCRdb, the immuneACCESS table is reduced to in-frame sequences with V and J assigned. These tables do not hold every clone; where another copy was compared, an unresolved V gene accounts for under half, and the others remain unexplained. That table gives V, J and clone size, and the DNA gave D and trimming. The sample profile shows about 120,000 clones; around 90% of them were found once. Under 4.5% of the sample goes to the ten largest clones.

Including cysteine and phenylalanine, the CDR3 has 15 amino acids. Only CDR3 DNA is held: 45 bases, read in frame from base 1. CDR1 and CDR2 are read off the germline V gene as MGHRA and YSYEKL. V is cut by 1 base and J by 0 bases, and the space between the germline ends is 9 bases. As for this clone: This receptor's antigen is unknown. It has no much larger one-base neighbor in the sample; base qualities were not kept.

The TCR sequence derives from a woman aged 60-75 years with COVID-19, enrolled during active disease. Sequencing input: peripheral blood. The rearrangement joined TRBV4-1 to TRBJ1-1, and possibly TRBD1, on 6 matching bases. The base sequence is TGCGCCAGCAGCCAAGCAGGGACACTGAACACTGAAGCTTTCTTT. The translation is CASSQAGTLNTEAFF.